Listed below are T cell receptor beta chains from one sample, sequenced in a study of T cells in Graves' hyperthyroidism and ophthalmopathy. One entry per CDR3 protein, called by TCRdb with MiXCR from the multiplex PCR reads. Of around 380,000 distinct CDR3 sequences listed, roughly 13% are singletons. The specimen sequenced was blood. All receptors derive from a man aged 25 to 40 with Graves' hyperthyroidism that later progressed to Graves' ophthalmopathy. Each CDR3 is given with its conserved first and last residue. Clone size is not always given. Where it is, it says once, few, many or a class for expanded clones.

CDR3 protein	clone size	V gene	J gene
CASSPGGGITEAFF	many	TRBV5-1	TRBJ1-1
CAWSTTGTLRAFF	many	TRBV30	TRBJ1-1
CASSQTGLNEKLFF	many	TRBV28	TRBJ1-4
CASSLDWTYEQYF	many	TRBV5-1	TRBJ2-7
CASSLISDTQYF	many	TRBV12-3/TRBV12-4	TRBJ2-3
CASSLWTRNTGELFF	.	TRBV27	TRBJ2-2
CASGLAPWYEQFF	many	TRBV12-5	TRBJ2-1
CASSLEYNERGGSQPQHF	many	TRBV7-9	TRBJ1-5
CASNPRLGQGQETQYF	many	TRBV28	TRBJ2-5
CASSFRTGHYTF	.	TRBV13	TRBJ1-2
CASSLSQTGRVYGYTF	many	TRBV6-1	TRBJ1-2
CSAMVDQGGYTF	many	TRBV20-1	TRBJ1-2
CASSLRSGGALRDTQYF	.	TRBV5-1	TRBJ2-3
CASRRTRGDGYTF	once	TRBV2	TRBJ1-2
CASSAHLQTGVVPGELFF	many	TRBV5-1	TRBJ2-2
CASSRERNPDTQYF	.	TRBV4-1	TRBJ2-3
CASSQDEDGYGYTF	many	TRBV3-1	TRBJ1-2
CASSRAGNGYTF	few	TRBV12-3/TRBV12-4	TRBJ1-2
CASSQQRGLNEQFF	many	TRBV4-1	TRBJ2-1
CSANFQAENYGYTF	few	TRBV20-1	TRBJ1-2
CASSQDSGNTIYF	many	TRBV3-1	TRBJ1-3
CSARDRESYEQYF	many	TRBV20-1	TRBJ2-7
CASTEGQGWDWGNQPQHF	many	TRBV28	TRBJ1-5
CASMRPSGSVTTQYF	.	TRBV11-2	TRBJ2-5
CASSVDGGGNTGELFF	few	TRBV9	TRBJ2-2
CAISEGQGYSNQPQHF	many	TRBV10-3	TRBJ1-5
CASTSSVPQHF	many	TRBV28	TRBJ1-5
CSAPQGLNTEAFF	few	TRBV29-1	TRBJ1-1
CALNAPGTGTNQPQHF	many	TRBV28	TRBJ1-5
CAISDILLSGGDTQYF	many	TRBV10-3	TRBJ2-3
CASSRVNTEAFF	many	TRBV2	TRBJ1-1
CASSYDGALNTEAFF	many	TRBV5-1	TRBJ1-1
CATSRRGGTGNQPQHF	few	TRBV15	TRBJ1-5
CASGRSFGEKLFF	few	TRBV12-5	TRBJ1-4
CASGLDIGLGYTF	many	TRBV7-8	TRBJ1-2
CSARAAYEQYF	many	TRBV20-1	TRBJ2-7
CSVVGGAFADTQYF	many	TRBV29-1	TRBJ2-3
CASSVAGHNNSPLHF	.	TRBV9	TRBJ1-6
CATSPDRPTDTQYF	.	TRBV24-1	TRBJ2-3
CSAPIDSGNTIYF	.	TRBV20-1	TRBJ1-3
CASSWTGYSYEQYF	many	TRBV11-2	TRBJ2-7
CASSMGGTTDTQYF	many	TRBV12-3/TRBV12-4	TRBJ2-3
CASSLDSGGNSPLHF	.	TRBV7-9	TRBJ1-6
CASSQDGPQREKLFF	many	TRBV5-1	TRBJ1-4
CASSPQGFGNTIYF	many	TRBV12-3/TRBV12-4	TRBJ1-3
CAGSYSGNTGELFF	many	TRBV6-1	TRBJ2-2
CASSWDGLGQPQHF	.	TRBV5-5	TRBJ1-5
CASSQVRRDRSYEQYF	.	TRBV14	TRBJ2-7
CASSASLRDNEQFF	.	TRBV6-1	TRBJ2-1
CASTGGLGETQYF	many	TRBV2	TRBJ2-5
CSAGDGNQPQHF	many	TRBV20-1	TRBJ1-5
CATSDALQGHEQYF	many	TRBV24-1	TRBJ2-7